Listed here are 7 T cell receptor beta chains from one sample, sequenced in a study of shared clonotypes between healthy human individuals. Method: immunoSEQ multiplex PCR; TCRdb's copy keeps in-frame clones and lacks some. The repertoire has over a million clones, roughly 96% of them found once; the top ten carry 0.95% to 1.5%. The sequenced sample was naive CD4+ T cells sorted from blood. Subset in this sample: CD45RA+ positively selected. These receptors were obtained from a young man in good health.

This rearrangement joins TRBV27 to TRBJ2-3, with D perhaps assigned TRBD1 or TRBD2 (5 bases each). Trimming took off 10 bases at V and 4 bases at J, with 18 bases between the two ends. This CDR3 spans 14 amino acids. Germline lookup yields CDR1 MNHEY and CDR2 SMNVEV (reference sequence). Written as DNA, the CDR3 is TGTGCCATGTCTGGTGGGGGTGGAGCAGATACGCAGTATTTT. Translating it yields CAMSGGGGADTQYF.

V is TRBV5-1 and J is TRBJ2-3; TRBD2 is a possible D gene (5 bases). In germline, CDR1 is SGHRS, CDR2 YFSETQ. This CDR3 is 18 amino acids long. V was clipped by 2 bases and J by 2 bases, with 21 bases between them. The DNA for the CDR3 is TGCGCCAGCAGCTTTTTATCAAGTAGCCCGGGGTACACAGATACGCAGTATTTT. It codes for CASSFLSSSPGYTDTQYF.

This clone has only one observation. V usage is TRBV30 and J usage is TRBJ2-5, with 7 nucleotides matching TRBD2. Germline lookup yields CDR1 GTSNPN and CDR2 SVGIG (reference sequence). With 3 bases clipped from V and 3 bases from J, the junction kept 4 bases outside the gene matches. The CDR3 is made up of 13 amino acids. The chain's CDR3 is CAWRRGLKETQYF. The CDR3 DNA is TGTGCCTGGAGGCGGGGACTAAAAGAGACCCAGTACTTC.

The rearrangement joins TRBV6-1 to TRBJ2-3; 7 bases match TRBD1. Germline lookup yields CDR1 MNHNS and CDR2 SASEGT. V shed 4 bases and J 3 bases; nucleotides not matched to a gene: 7. The CDR3 is 15 residues long. Here the CDR3 DNA reads TGTGCCAGCAGTGTGGGACAGCTTCCGACAGATACGCAGTATTTT. Amino acids: CASSVGQLPTDTQYF.

The chain has TRBV5-4 and TRBJ2-7; D tentatively reads TRBD1 or TRBD2 (5 bases each). V was shortened by 4 bases and J by 1 base, with 9 bases between the two germline ends. Germline CDR1 reads SGHNT; CDR2 reads YYREEE (reference sequence). There are 13 residues in the CDR3. CDR3 sequence: CASSGGVSYEQYF. In DNA, the CDR3 is TGTGCCAGCAGCGGGGGTGTTTCCTACGAGCAGTACTTC.

This rearrangement joins TRBV6-5 to TRBJ2-7, with D possibly matching TRBD2 (5 bases). The CDR3 runs to 13 residues. The germline gives CDR1 MNHEY, CDR2 SVGAGI. V was shortened by 8 bases and J by 3 bases, with 14 bases between the two germline ends. DNA of the CDR3: TGTGCCAGCCCCGGGATCGGGGACTACGAGCAGTACTTC. It specifies CASPGIGDYEQYF.

The chain uses TRBV6-1 and TRBJ2-5, with 12 bases matching TRBD1. Germline V gene lookup returns CDR1 MNHNS and CDR2 SASEGT. The J segment lost 7 bases and the V segment lost 2 bases, leaving 14 bases of the junction unmatched. The CDR3 covers 18 residues. DNA of the CDR3: TGTGCCAGCAGTGAAAAGGGACAGGGGGCGCCGGGCTCAGGGACCCAGTACTTC. This gives the protein CASSEKGQGAPGSGTQYF.